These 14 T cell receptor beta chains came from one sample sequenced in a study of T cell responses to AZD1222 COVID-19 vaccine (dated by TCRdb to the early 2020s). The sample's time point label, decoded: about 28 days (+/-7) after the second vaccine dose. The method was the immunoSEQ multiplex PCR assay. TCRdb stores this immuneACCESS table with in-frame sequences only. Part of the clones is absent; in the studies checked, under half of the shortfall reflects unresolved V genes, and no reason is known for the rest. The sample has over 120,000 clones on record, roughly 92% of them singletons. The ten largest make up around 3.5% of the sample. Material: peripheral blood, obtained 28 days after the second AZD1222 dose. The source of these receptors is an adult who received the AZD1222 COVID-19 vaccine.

CDR3 sequence reads: CSVRWNYNEQFF. The CDR3 DNA follows: TGCAGCGTTCGTTGGAACTACAATGAGCAGTTCTTC. This rearrangement joins TRBV29-1 to TRBJ2-1; no firm D call. This CDR3 has 12 residues. Germline CDR1 is SQVTM and CDR2 is ANQGSEA. V was trimmed by 5 bases and J by 3 bases, leaving 8 bases between them.

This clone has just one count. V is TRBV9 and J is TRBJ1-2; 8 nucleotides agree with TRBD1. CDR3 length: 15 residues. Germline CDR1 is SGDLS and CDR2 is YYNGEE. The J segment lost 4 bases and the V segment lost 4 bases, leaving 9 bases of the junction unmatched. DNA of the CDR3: TGTGCCAGCAGCCGACTCGACAGGGGACCCTATGGCTACACCTTC. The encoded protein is CASSRLDRGPYGYTF.

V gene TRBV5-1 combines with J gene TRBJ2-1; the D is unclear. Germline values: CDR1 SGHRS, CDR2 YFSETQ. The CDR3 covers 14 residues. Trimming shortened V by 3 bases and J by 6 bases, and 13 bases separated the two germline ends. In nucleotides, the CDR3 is TGCGCCAGCAGCTCGGGTCGCGAGGTCAATGAGCAGTTCTTC. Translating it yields CASSSGREVNEQFF.

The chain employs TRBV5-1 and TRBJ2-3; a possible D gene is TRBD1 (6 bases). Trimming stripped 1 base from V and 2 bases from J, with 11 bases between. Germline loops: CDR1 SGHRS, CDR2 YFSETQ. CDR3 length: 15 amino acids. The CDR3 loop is CASSLLGAVTDTQYF. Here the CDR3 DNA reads TGCGCCAGCAGCTTGTTGGGGGCAGTCACAGATACGCAGTATTTT.

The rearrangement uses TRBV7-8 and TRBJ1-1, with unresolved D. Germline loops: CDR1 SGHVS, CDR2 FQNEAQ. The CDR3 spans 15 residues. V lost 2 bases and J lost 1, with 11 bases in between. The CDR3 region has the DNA TGTGCCAGCAGCTTAAATTTGGGCTCGAACACTGAAGCTTTCTTT. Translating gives CASSLNLGSNTEAFF.

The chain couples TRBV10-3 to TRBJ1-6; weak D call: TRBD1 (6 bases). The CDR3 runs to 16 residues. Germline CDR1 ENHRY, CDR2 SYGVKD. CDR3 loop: CPTRGGRGSYNSPLHF. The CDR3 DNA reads TGTCCGACCAGAGGGGGAAGGGGCTCCTATAATTCACCCCTCCACTTT.

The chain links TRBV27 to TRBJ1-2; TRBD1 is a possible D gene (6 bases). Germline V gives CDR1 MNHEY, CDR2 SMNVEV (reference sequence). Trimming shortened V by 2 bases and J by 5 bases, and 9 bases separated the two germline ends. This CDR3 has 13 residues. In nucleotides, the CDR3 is TGTGCCAGCAGTTTAGGACAGAAATATGGCTACACCTTC. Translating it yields CASSLGQKYGYTF.

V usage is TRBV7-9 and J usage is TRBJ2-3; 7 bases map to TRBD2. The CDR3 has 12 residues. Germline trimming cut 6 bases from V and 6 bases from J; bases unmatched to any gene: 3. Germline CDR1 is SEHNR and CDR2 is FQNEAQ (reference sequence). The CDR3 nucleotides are TGTGCCAGCAGGCCCGGGAGGGATACGCAGTATTTT. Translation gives CASRPGRDTQYF.

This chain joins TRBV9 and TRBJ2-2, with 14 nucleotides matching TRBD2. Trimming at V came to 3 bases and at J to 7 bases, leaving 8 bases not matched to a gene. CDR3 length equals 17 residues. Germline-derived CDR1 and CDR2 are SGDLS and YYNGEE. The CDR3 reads CASSGGTSGSPSGELFF. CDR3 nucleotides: TGTGCCAGCAGCGGGGGGACTAGCGGGAGCCCGAGCGGGGAGCTGTTTTTT. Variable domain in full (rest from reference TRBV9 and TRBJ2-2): DSGVTQTPKHLITATGQRVTLRCSPRSGDLSVYWYQQSLDQGLQFLIQYYNGEERAKGNILERFSAQQFPDLHSELNLSSLELGDSALYFCASSGGTSGSPSGELFFGEGSRLTVL.

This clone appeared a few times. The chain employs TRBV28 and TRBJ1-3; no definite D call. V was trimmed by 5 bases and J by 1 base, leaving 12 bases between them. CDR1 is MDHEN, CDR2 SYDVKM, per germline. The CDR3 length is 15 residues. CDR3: CASSPRGESGNTIYF. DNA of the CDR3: TGTGCCAGCAGTCCGCGTGGGGAGTCTGGAAACACCATATATTTT.

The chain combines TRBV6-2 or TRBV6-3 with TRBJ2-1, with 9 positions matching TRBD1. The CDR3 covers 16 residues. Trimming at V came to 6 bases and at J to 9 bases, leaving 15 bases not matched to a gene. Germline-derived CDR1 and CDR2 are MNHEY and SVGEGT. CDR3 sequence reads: CASSPYGRQGVGEQFF. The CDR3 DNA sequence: TGTGCCAGCAGCCCTTACGGTAGACAGGGGGTTGGTGAGCAGTTCTTC.

The CDR3 spells CASFDAGGRETQYF. The CDR3 DNA sequence: TGTGCCAGCTTCGACGCGGGAGGGCGGGAGACCCAGTACTTC. The J gene is TRBJ2-5, the V gene TRBV5-4, with 9 bases lining up with TRBD2. The CDR3 is 14 amino acids. In germline, CDR1 is SGHNT, CDR2 YYREEE (reference sequence). The V gene end was trimmed by 7 bases and the J gene end by 5 bases; junction bases not matched to a gene: 9.

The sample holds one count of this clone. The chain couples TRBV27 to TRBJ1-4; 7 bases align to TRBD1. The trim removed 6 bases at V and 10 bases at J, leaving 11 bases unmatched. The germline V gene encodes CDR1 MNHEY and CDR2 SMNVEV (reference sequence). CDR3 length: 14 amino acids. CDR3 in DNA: TGTGCCAGCAGGTTAGACAGGGCCGGGCGAAAACTGTTTTTT. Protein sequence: CASRLDRAGRKLFF.

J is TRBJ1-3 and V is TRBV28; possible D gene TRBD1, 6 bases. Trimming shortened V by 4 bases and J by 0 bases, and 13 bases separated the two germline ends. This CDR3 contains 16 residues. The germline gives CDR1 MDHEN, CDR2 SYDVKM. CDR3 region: CASSSTGFGSGNTIYF. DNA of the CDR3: TGTGCCAGCAGTTCCACAGGGTTTGGCTCTGGAAACACCATATATTTT.